The clone carrying this T cell receptor beta chain was seen just once. TCRdb keeps only in-frame clones here, not all; method: immunoSEQ multiplex PCR. Seen here are around 110,000 clones, about two thirds observed once, and the top ten hold about 0.85%. This sample was included in a study of blood T cell repertoires in COVID-19. Looking at the study overall: The samples span acute and convalescent COVID-19 from the United States, Italy and Spain.

The clonotype originates from a human donor with acute or convalescent COVID-19. The donor label of this sample is uncertain. The sequenced material came from peripheral blood.

The CDR3, as DNA: TGTGCCAGCAGCTGGGGGGGAGTAGAGAATGAAAAACTGTTTTTT. Translated: CASSWGGVENEKLFF. V is TRBV7-8 and J is TRBJ1-4; TRBD1 is a possible D gene (5 bases). Trimming took 4 bases from V and 5 from J, leaving 14 bases between them. There are 15 residues in the CDR3. Germline V gives CDR1 SGHVS, CDR2 FQNEAQ.